The T cell receptor beta chain under discussion was sequenced for a study of Graves' ophthalmopathy and Graves' hyperthyroidism. In the study overall: Hyperthyroidism is called stable when no ophthalmopathy develops within 18 months of follow-up.

RNA served as the template for amplifying TCR beta CDR3 regions. An opening RT-PCR round employed HTBI primers and preceded a second-round multiplex PCR. TCRdb redid the calling of the multiplex PCR reads with MiXCR, one entry per CDR3 protein. The sample shows around 1.1 million distinct CDR3 sequences, less than 45% of them seen only once. Study results and limitations: Blood was where most expanded thyroid clonotypes above 0.001 frequency also turned up. Sensitivity of around 67% and specificity of 72.22% were achieved by the model that predicted ophthalmopathy progression.

Trimming stripped 0 bases from V and 4 bases from J, with 18 bases between. Germline V gene data show CDR1 as SEHNR and CDR2 as FQNEAQ (reference sequence). CDR3 length equals 18 residues. Certain patients, namely those with other autoimmune diseases, uncontrolled infections, pregnancy or lactation, were excluded. This clonotype was seen ten or more times. Its antigen is unknown. Sequenced sample: peripheral blood or thyroid tissue (not recorded which). The chain couples TRBV7-9 to TRBJ1-4; unclear D gene. This TCR derives from an adult man with Graves' hyperthyroidism. CDR3 residues: CASSLALSGGSGNEKLFF. The CDR3 region has the DNA TGTGCCAGCAGCTTAGCGCTATCCGGCGGATCGGGTAATGAAAAACTGTTTTTT.